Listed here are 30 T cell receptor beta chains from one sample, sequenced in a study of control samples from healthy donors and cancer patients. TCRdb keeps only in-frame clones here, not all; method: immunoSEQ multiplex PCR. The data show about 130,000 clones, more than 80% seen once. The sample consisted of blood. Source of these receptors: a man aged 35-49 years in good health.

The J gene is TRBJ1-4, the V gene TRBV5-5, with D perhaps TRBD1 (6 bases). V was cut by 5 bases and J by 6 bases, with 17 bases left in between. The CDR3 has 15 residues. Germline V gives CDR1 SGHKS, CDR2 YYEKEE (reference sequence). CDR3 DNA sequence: TGTGCCAGCAGATTACAACAGGGAGGTCATGAAAAACTGTTTTTT. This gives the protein CASRLQQGGHEKLFF.

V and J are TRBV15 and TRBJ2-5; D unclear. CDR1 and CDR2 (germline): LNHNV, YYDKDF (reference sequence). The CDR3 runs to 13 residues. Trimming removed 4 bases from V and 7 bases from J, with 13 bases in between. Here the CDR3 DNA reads TGTGCCACCAGCAAACCTCTCGGCGGGACCCAGTACTTC. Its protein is CATSKPLGGTQYF.

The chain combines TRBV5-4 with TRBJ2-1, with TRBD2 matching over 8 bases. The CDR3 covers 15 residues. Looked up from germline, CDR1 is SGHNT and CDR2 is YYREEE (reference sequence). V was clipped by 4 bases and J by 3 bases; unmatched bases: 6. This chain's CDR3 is CASSGSGGHYNEQFF. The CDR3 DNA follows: TGTGCCAGCAGCGGGAGCGGGGGCCACTACAATGAGCAGTTCTTC.

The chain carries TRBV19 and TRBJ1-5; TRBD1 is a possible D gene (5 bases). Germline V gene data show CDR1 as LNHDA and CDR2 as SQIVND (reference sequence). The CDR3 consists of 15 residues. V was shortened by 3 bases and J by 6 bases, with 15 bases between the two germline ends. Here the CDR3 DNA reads TGTGCCAGTAGTATGGTCAGGGAAATGATTCAGCCCCAGCATTTT. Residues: CASSMVREMIQPQHF.

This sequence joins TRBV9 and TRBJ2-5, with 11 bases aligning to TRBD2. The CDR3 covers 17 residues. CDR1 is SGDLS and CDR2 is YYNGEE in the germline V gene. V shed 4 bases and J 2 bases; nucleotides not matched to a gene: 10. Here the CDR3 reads CASSPSGLAEIQETQYF. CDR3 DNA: TGTGCCAGCAGCCCCTCGGGACTAGCGGAGATACAAGAGACCCAGTACTTC.

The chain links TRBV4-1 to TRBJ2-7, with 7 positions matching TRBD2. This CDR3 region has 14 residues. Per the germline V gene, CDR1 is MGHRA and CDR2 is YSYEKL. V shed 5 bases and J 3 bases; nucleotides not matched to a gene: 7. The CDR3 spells CASSIPGGNYEQYF. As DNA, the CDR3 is TGCGCCAGCAGCATCCCCGGGGGGAACTACGAGCAGTACTTC.

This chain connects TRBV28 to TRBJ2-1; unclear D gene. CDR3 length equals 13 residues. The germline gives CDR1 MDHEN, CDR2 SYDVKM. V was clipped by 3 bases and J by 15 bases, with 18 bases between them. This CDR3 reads CASSLAKRVPMFF. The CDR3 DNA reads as TGTGCCAGCAGTTTGGCCAAACGGGTTCCCATGTTCTTC.

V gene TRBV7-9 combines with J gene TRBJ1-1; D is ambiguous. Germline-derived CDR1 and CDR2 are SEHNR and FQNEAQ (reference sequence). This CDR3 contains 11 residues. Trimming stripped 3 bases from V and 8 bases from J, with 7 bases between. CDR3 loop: CASSFEQEAFF. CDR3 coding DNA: TGTGCCAGCAGCTTTGAGCAAGAAGCTTTCTTT.

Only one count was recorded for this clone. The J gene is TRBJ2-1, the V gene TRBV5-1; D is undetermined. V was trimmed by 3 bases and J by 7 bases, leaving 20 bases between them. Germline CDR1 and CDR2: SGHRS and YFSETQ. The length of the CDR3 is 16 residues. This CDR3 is CASSSLGQAVGNEQFF. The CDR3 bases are TGCGCCAGCAGCTCGCTAGGGCAGGCTGTGGGTAATGAGCAGTTCTTC.

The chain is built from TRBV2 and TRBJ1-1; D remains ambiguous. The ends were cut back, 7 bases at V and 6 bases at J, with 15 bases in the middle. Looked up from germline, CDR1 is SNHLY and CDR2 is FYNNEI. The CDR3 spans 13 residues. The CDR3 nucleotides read TGTGCCAGCAAAGGGAGCCTTAGCGCTGAAGCTTTCTTT. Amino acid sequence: CASKGSLSAEAFF.

In DNA form, the CDR3 reads TGTGCCATCAGTGAGTCCTCGGGGAGAGGAAACACCATATATTTT. It encodes CAISESSGRGNTIYF. The chain recombines TRBV10-3 with TRBJ1-3; D is unclear. Deletions cut 0 bases from V and 4 bases from J, with 10 bases between. The CDR3 consists of 15 residues. Per the germline V gene, CDR1 is ENHRY and CDR2 is SYGVKD.

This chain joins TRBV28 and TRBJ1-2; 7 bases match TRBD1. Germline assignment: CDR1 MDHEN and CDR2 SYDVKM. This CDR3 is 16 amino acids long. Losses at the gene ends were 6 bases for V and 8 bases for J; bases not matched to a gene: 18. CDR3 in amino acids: CASRKRGQTVAGGYTF. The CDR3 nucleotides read TGTGCCAGCAGGAAAAGGGGACAGACCGTGGCTGGAGGCTACACCTTC.

The CDR3 coding sequence is TGTGCCAGCAGCCCGCGCGGACCCCGGGGCCATGAGCAGTTCTTC. It translates to CASSPRGPRGHEQFF. This chain connects TRBV3-1 (or the pseudogene TRBV3-2) to TRBJ2-1; D might be TRBD1 or TRBD2, each matching 5 bases. V was shortened by 4 bases and J by 8 bases, with 18 bases between the two germline ends. CDR1 and CDR2 from the germline V gene are LGHDT and YNNKEL (reference sequence). This CDR3 is built from 15 residues.

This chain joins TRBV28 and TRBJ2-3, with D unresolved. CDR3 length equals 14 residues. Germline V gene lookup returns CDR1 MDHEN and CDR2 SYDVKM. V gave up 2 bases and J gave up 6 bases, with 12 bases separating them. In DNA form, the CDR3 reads TGTGCCAGCAGTTTACTCACCGGGCCTGATACGCAGTATTTT. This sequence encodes CASSLLTGPDTQYF.

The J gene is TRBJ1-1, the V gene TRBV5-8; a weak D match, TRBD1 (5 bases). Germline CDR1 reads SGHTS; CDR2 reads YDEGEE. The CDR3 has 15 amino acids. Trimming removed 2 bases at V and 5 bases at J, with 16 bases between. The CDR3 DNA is TGTGCCAGCAGCTTTATTGGGGGTCGGGGGACTGAAGCTTTCTTT. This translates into CASSFIGGRGTEAFF.

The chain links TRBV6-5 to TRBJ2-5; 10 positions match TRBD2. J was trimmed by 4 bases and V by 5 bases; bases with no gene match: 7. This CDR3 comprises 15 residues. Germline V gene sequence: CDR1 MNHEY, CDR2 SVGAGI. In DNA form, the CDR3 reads TGTGCCAGCAGTCCGTTTTCTAGCGGGGGAGAGACCCAGTACTTC. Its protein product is CASSPFSSGGETQYF.

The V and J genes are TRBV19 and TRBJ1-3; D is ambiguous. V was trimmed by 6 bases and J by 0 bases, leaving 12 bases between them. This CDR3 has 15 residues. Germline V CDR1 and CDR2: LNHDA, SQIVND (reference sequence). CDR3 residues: CASRLNSVSGNTIYF. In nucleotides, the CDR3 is TGTGCCAGTAGGCTAAACAGCGTCTCTGGAAACACCATATATTTT.

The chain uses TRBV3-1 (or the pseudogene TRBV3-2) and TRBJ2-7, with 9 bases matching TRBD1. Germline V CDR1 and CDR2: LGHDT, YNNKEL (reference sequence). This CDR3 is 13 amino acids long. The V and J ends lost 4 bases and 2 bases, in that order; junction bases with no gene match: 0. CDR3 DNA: TGTGCCAGCAGCCGGGACAGGGCCTACGAGCAGTACTTC. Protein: CASSRDRAYEQYF.

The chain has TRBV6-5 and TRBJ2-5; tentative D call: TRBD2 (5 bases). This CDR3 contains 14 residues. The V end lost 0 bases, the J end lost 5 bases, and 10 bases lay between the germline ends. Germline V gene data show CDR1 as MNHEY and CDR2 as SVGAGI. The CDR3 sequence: CASSYSRVEETQYF. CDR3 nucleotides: TGTGCCAGCAGTTACTCGAGGGTAGAGGAGACCCAGTACTTC.

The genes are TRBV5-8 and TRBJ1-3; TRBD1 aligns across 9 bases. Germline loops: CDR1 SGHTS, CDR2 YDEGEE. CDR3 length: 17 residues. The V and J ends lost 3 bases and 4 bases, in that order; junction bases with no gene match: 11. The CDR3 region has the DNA TGTGCCAGCAGCTCCCCCCCGGGACAGGGATTCGGAAACACCATATATTTT. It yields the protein CASSSPPGQGFGNTIYF. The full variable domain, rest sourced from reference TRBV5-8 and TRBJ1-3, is EAGVTQSPTHLIKTRGQQATLRCSPISGHTSVYWYQQALGLGLQFLLWYDEGEERNRGNFPPRFSGRQFPNYSSELNVNALELEDSALYLCASSSPPGQGFGNTIYFGEGSWLTVV.

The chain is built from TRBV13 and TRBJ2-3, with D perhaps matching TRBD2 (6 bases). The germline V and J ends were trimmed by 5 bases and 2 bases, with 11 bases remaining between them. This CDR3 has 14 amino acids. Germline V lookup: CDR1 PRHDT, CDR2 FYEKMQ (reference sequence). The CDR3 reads CASSQGLYTDTQYF. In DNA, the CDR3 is TGTGCCAGCAGCCAGGGACTCTACACAGATACGCAGTATTTT.

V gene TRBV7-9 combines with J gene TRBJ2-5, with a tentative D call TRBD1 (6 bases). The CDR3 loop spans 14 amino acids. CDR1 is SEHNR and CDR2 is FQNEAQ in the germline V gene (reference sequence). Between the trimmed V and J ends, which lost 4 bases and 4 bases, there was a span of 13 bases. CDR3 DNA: TGTGCCAGCAGCTGGGGGCAGGGGATAGAGACCCAGTACTTC. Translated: CASSWGQGIETQYF.

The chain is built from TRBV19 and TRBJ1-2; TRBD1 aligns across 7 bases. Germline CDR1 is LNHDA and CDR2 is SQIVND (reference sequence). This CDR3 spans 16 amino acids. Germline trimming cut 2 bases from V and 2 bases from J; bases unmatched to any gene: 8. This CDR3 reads CASSIRDSSANYGYTF. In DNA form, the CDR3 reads TGTGCCAGTAGTATAAGGGACAGCTCCGCCAACTATGGCTACACCTTC. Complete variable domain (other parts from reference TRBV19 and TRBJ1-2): DGGITQSPKYLFRKEGQNVTLSCEQNLNHDAMYWYRQDPGQGLRLIYYSQIVNDFQKGDIAEGYSVSREKKESFPLTVTSAQKNPTAFYLCASSIRDSSANYGYTFGSGTRLTVV.

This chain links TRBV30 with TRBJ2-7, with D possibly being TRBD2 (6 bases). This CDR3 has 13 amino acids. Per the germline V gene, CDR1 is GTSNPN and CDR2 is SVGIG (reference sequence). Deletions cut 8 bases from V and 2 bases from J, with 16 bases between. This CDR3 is CATSSVTTYEQYF. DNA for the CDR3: TGTGCCACGTCTAGCGTTACTACCTACGAGCAGTACTTC.

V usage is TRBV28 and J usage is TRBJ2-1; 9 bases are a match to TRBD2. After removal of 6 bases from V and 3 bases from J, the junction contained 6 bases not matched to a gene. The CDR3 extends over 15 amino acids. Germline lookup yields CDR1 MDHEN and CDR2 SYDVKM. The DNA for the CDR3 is TGTGCCAGCAGGGTCGGCGGGGGGGTCTACAATGAGCAGTTCTTC. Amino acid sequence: CASRVGGGVYNEQFF.

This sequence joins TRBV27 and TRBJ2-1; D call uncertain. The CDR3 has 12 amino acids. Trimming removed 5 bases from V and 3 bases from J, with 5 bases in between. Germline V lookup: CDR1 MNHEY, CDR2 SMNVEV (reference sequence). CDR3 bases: TGTGCCAGCAGTGGGGTCTACAATGAGCAGTTCTTC. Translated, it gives CASSGVYNEQFF.

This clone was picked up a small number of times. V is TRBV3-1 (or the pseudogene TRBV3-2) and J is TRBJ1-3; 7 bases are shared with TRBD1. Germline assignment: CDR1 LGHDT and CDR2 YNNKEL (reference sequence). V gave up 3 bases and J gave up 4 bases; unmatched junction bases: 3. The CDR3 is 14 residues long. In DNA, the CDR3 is TGTGCCAGCAGCCACCAGGGACAGGGAAACACCATATATTTT. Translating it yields CASSHQGQGNTIYF.

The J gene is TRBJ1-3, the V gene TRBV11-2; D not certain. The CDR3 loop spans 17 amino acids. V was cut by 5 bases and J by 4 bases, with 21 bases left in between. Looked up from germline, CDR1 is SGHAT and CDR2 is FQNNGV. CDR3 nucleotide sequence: TGTGCCAGCAGCGCCTGGACGGCTCTTTCTGGAGGAAACACCATATATTTT. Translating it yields CASSAWTALSGGNTIYF.

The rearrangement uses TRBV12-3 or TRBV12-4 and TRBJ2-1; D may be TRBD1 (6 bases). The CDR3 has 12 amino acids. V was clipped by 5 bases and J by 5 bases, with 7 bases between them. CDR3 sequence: CASSRTDNEQFF. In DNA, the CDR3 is TGTGCCAGCAGTCGGACAGACAATGAGCAGTTCTTC.

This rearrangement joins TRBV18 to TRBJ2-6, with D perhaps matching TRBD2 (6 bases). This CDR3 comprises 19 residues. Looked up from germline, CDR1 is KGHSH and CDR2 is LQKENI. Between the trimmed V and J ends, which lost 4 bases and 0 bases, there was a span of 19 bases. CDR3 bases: TGTGCCAGCTCACTTGACGCGCGCGGAGGGATCTCTGGGGCCAACGTCCTGACTTTC. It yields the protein CASSLDARGGISGANVLTF.